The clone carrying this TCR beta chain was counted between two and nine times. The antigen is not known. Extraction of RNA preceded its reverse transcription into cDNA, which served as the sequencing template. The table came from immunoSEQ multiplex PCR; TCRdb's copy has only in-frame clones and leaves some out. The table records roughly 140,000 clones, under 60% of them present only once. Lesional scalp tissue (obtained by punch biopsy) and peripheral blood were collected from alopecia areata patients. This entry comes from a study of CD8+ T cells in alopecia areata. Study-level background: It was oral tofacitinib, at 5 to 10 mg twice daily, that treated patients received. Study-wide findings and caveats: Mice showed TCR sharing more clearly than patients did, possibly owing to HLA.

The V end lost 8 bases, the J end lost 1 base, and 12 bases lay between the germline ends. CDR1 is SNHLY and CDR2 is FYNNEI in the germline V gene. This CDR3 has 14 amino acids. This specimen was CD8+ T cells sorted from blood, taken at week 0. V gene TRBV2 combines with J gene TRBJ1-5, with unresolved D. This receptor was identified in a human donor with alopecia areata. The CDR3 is CASSIPGSNQPQHF. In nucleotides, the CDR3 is TGTGCCAGCTCGATCCCGGGGAGCAATCAGCCCCAGCATTTT. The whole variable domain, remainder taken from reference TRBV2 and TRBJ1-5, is EPEVTQTPSHQVTQMGQEVILRCVPISNHLYFYWYRQILGQKVEFLVSFYNNEISEKSEIFDDQFSVERPDGSNFTLKIRSTKLEDSAMYFCASSIPGSNQPQHFGDGTRLSIL.